This T cell receptor beta chain was sequenced during a study of PD-L1 blockade in urothelial cancer. Study background: At 3 weeks after treatment start (second dose) and again at 6 weeks, blood was analyzed. Researchers found blood samples held a median of roughly 140,000 T cells.

V was shortened by 7 bases and J by 3 bases, with 9 bases between the two germline ends. CDR1 is DFQATT, CDR2 SNEGSKA, per germline (reference sequence). The CDR3 sequence is 11 residues long. The time point here: pretreatment peripheral blood. Synthetic TCR analog templates were spiked into all PCRs individually. Measured with immunoSEQ multiplex PCR; TCRdb has only the in-frame clones, and not every one. The sample contains fewer than 60,000 clones, about 88% of which appear only once. General study points: TCR clonality was measured in pretreatment peripheral blood. Clonality below the median predicted better survival.

On this clone: Its antigen is currently unknown.

V gene TRBV20-1 combines with J gene TRBJ1-2; D call uncertain. The TCR sequence derives from an older man with urothelial cancer. Sequencing used PBMCs, obtained around atezolizumab (anti-PD-L1) treatment. The CDR3 nucleotides are TGCAGTGTCGGCGGGTACTATGGCTACACCTTC. The encoded protein is CSVGGYYGYTF.